Each of the 26 T cell receptor beta chains below was sequenced from the same sample in a study of cytomegalovirus exposure and HLA in healthy donors. Use of 60 Vbeta and 13 Jbeta primers characterized the PCR. Method: immunoSEQ multiplex PCR; TCRdb's copy keeps in-frame clones and lacks some. Of over 35,000 clones in the sample, 60% to 80% were seen once. The sequencing input was PBMCs. The origin of the receptors is a man aged 25-40 years in good health and CMV-seronegative.

The chain joins TRBV5-5 to TRBJ1-1; no firm D call. The V gene lost 3 bases and the J gene lost 0 bases, with 12 bases spanning the gap. The CDR3 totals 15 residues. CDR1 SGHKS and CDR2 YYEKEE come from the germline V gene (reference sequence). The CDR3 loop is CASSSTGVMNTEAFF. CDR3 sequence (DNA): TGTGCCAGCAGCTCGACCGGGGTAATGAACACTGAAGCTTTCTTT. Complete variable domain (other parts from reference TRBV5-5 and TRBJ1-1): DAGVTQSPTHLIKTRGQQVTLRCSPISGHKSVSWYQQVLGQGPQFIFQYYEKEERGRGNFPDRFSARQFPNYSSELNVNALLLGDSALYLCASSSTGVMNTEAFFGQGTRLTVV.

The chain joins TRBV5-1 to TRBJ2-2, with 13 bases identical to TRBD2. CDR1 and CDR2 from the germline V gene are SGHRS and YFSETQ. This CDR3 has 17 amino acids. V lost 3 bases to trimming and J lost 0 bases; unmatched junction nucleotides: 2. The CDR3 sequence is CASSWTSGSPNTGELFF. For the CDR3, the DNA is TGCGCCAGCAGCTGGACTAGCGGGAGCCCGAACACCGGGGAGCTGTTTTTT.

This rearrangement joins TRBV27 to TRBJ2-5, with 8 bases fitting TRBD1. Germline CDR1 reads MNHEY; CDR2 reads SMNVEV (reference sequence). Losses at the gene ends were 6 bases for V and 5 bases for J; bases not matched to a gene: 14. The CDR3 is 16 residues long. In nucleotides, the CDR3 is TGTGCCAGCAGACCGAAGACAGGGGCGCCTTGGGAGACCCAGTACTTC. Protein sequence: CASRPKTGAPWETQYF.

This clone was seen a single time. V and J are TRBV2 and TRBJ2-7, with D perhaps TRBD1 (6 bases). Germline V gene sequence: CDR1 SNHLY, CDR2 FYNNEI. This CDR3 is built from 17 residues. Deletions cut 5 bases from V and 3 bases from J, with 23 bases between. CDR3 region: CASSPLIWAGEDYEQYF. CDR3 in DNA: TGTGCCAGCAGTCCGTTAATCTGGGCAGGGGAAGACTACGAGCAGTACTTC. Full variable domain (rest looked up from reference TRBV2 and TRBJ2-7): EPEVTQTPSHQVTQMGQEVILRCVPISNHLYFYWYRQILGQKVEFLVSFYNNEISEKSEIFDDQFSVERPDGSNFTLKIRSTKLEDSAMYFCASSPLIWAGEDYEQYFGPGTRLTVT.

The rearrangement links TRBV19 to TRBJ2-3, with 11 nucleotides matching TRBD2. This CDR3 is built from 18 residues. Germline trimming cut 5 bases from V and 6 bases from J; bases unmatched to any gene: 16. CDR1 is LNHDA and CDR2 is SQIVND in the germline V gene (reference sequence). CDR3 loop: CASSPIPTSGSKTDTQYF. CDR3 nucleotide sequence: TGTGCCAGTAGTCCCATACCCACTAGCGGGAGTAAGACGGATACGCAGTATTTT.

This sequence joins TRBV5-1 and TRBJ2-3; the match to TRBD2 covers 12 bases. This CDR3 has 15 residues. Germline CDR1 and CDR2: SGHRS and YFSETQ. J lost 7 bases, V lost 3 bases, and 6 bases had no gene match. The CDR3 reads CASSWTSGVLNTQYF. CDR3 coding DNA: TGCGCCAGCAGCTGGACTAGCGGGGTTCTGAATACGCAGTATTTT. The whole variable domain, filled in from reference TRBV5-1 and TRBJ2-3, reads KAGVTQTPRYLIKTRGQQVTLSCSPISGHRSVSWYQQTPGQGLQFLFEYFSETQRNKGNFPGRFSGRQFSNSRSEMNVSTLELGDSALYLCASSWTSGVLNTQYFGPGTRLTVL.

In its sample, this clone was seen a few times. The V and J genes are TRBV30 and TRBJ1-2, with D possibly matching TRBD1 (5 bases). The CDR3 consists of 12 residues. Trimming removed 7 bases at V and 2 bases at J, with 11 bases between. The V gene's germline CDR1 is GTSNPN and CDR2 SVGIG (reference sequence). CDR3 in DNA: TGTGCCTTGGAGACAGAGAACTATGGCTACACCTTC. Amino acid sequence: CALETENYGYTF.

This CDR3 reads CASSLTPGAVANEQFF. The DNA of the CDR3 is TGCGCCAGCAGCTTGACTCCGGGAGCGGTAGCCAATGAGCAGTTCTTC. The chain uses TRBV5-1 and TRBJ2-1; TRBD2 is a possible D gene (6 bases). CDR1 SGHRS and CDR2 YFSETQ come from the germline V gene. V lost 1 base to trimming and J lost 6 bases, with 17 bases between them. The CDR3 extends over 16 amino acids.

The genes are TRBV11-2 and TRBJ2-7, with 7 bases identical to TRBD2. Germline V gene lookup returns CDR1 SGHAT and CDR2 FQNNGV. The CDR3 runs to 14 residues. Losses at the gene ends were 5 bases for V and 2 bases for J; bases not matched to a gene: 6. The CDR3 coding sequence is TGTGCCAGCAGCCGCACGGGACTAACCTACGAGCAGTACTTC. Its translation: CASSRTGLTYEQYF.

The chain is built from TRBV4-2 and TRBJ2-3; 7 nucleotides agree with TRBD2. From germline, CDR1 is LGHNA and CDR2 YNFKEQ. CDR3 length: 17 residues. Losses at the gene ends were 0 bases for V and 4 bases for J; bases not matched to a gene: 10. The CDR3 protein is CASSQDGAGNGADTQYF. The CDR3 region has the DNA TGTGCCAGCAGCCAAGATGGAGCGGGAAACGGGGCAGATACGCAGTATTTT.

This clone turned up a few times. The chain combines TRBV6-4 with TRBJ1-2, with 9 bases matching TRBD1. In germline, CDR1 is MRHNA, CDR2 SNTAGT. V lost 0 bases, J lost 2 bases, and 1 base stayed unmatched. The CDR3 is 15 amino acids. CDR3 sequence (DNA): TGTGCCAGCAGTGACTCCGGACAGGGGAACTATGGCTACACCTTC. Translated: CASSDSGQGNYGYTF.

V usage is TRBV28 and J usage is TRBJ1-2, with D maybe TRBD1 (5 bases). This CDR3 contains 16 residues. Germline V gene data show CDR1 as MDHEN and CDR2 as SYDVKM. Trimming stripped 2 bases from V and 3 bases from J, with 16 bases between. The DNA of the CDR3 is TGTGCCAGCAGTTTAGTTCCGACAGCCCTACACTATGGCTACACCTTC. This codes for CASSLVPTALHYGYTF.

The chain recombines TRBV29-1 with TRBJ2-1; 11 positions match TRBD2. The ends lost 7 bases at V and 5 bases at J; junction bases unmatched: 7. Germline CDR1 SQVTM, CDR2 ANQGSEA. CDR3 length equals 14 residues. CDR3 DNA sequence: TGCAGCGCAACCGGGACTAGCGGAAACAATGAGCAGTTCTTC. Its protein product is CSATGTSGNNEQFF.

This clone appeared a few times. J is TRBJ2-7 and V is TRBV7-2; 7 bases match TRBD1. CDR3 length equals 14 residues. CDR1 and CDR2 from the germline V gene are SGHTA and FQGNSA. The trim removed 8 bases at V and 1 base at J, leaving 8 bases unmatched. As DNA, the CDR3 is TGTGCCAGCTCCTATAAACAGGGGTCCTACGAGCAGTACTTC. Amino acid sequence: CASSYKQGSYEQYF.

The V and J genes are TRBV6-9 and TRBJ2-5; D might be TRBD2 (7 bases). CDR1 is MNHGY and CDR2 is SVAAGI in the germline V gene. The CDR3 loop spans 16 amino acids. Trimming cost V 10 bases and J 6 bases, with 27 bases left between them. CDR3 protein: CATWGWGRGRKKTQYF. The DNA of the CDR3 is TGTGCCACCTGGGGCTGGGGGAGGGGGAGGAAAAAGACCCAGTACTTC.

This clone was seen only once. This chain links TRBV28 with TRBJ2-7, with 11 nucleotides matching TRBD1. Germline trimming cut 9 bases from V and 3 bases from J; bases unmatched to any gene: 7. The CDR3 sequence is 14 residues long. The germline gives CDR1 MDHEN, CDR2 SYDVKM. This CDR3 reads CARKIGTGGYEQYF. CDR3 in DNA: TGTGCCAGAAAAATCGGGACAGGGGGCTACGAGCAGTACTTC.

V gene TRBV4-3 combines with J gene TRBJ1-6; 7 nucleotides match TRBD1. Trimming cost V 1 base and J 4 bases; bases outside gene matches: 1. The CDR3 spans 15 residues. In germline, CDR1 is LGHNA, CDR2 YSLEER. The CDR3, as DNA: TGCGCCAGCAGCCAAGCACAGGGGTATAATTCACCCCTCCACTTT. It specifies CASSQAQGYNSPLHF.

For the CDR3, the DNA is TGCAGTGCTGGGGTCTGGTGGGAGCAGTACTTC. Amino acids: CSAGVWWEQYF. The J gene is TRBJ2-5, the V gene TRBV20-1; possible D gene TRBD2, 5 bases. The CDR3 extends over 11 amino acids. CDR1 is DFQATT and CDR2 is SNEGSKA in the germline V gene (reference sequence). Trimming left V 5 bases short and J 11 bases short, with 15 bases between.

V and J are TRBV5-1 and TRBJ2-1; D perhaps matches TRBD1 (5 bases). V was clipped by 0 bases and J by 12 bases, with 19 bases between them. The CDR3 loop spans 15 amino acids. Germline CDR1 and CDR2: SGHRS and YFSETQ. CDR3 amino acids: CASSLASYRKGAQFF. CDR3 coding DNA: TGCGCCAGCAGCTTGGCATCCTACCGTAAAGGGGCGCAGTTCTTC.

The rearrangement joins TRBV12-1 to TRBJ1-1; the table assigns TRBD1, which was not confirmed against the DNA. TRBV12-1 is termed a pseudogene. This CDR3 is built from 15 residues. This CDR3 is CASSGDDRANTEAFF. Here the CDR3 DNA reads TGTGCCAGCAGCGGGGACGACAGGGCGAACACTGAAGCTTTCTTT.

This clone was seen only a few times. The chain has TRBV7-7 and TRBJ2-2, with D maybe TRBD2 (5 bases). V was clipped by 6 bases and J by 7 bases, with 12 bases between them. The length of the CDR3 is 13 residues. Germline CDR1 reads SSHAT; CDR2 reads FNYEAQ (reference sequence). DNA for the CDR3: TGTGCCAGCAGATTGGACGGGGACGGGGAGCTGTTTTTT. This encodes CASRLDGDGELFF.

The chain employs TRBV5-1 and TRBJ2-3, with 8 nucleotides matching TRBD2. This CDR3 is 19 amino acids long. Germline trimming cut 0 bases from V and 1 base from J; bases unmatched to any gene: 13. CDR1 and CDR2 from the germline V gene are SGHRS and YFSETQ. This CDR3 is CASSLANPSGRRGTDTQYF. The CDR3 nucleotides read TGCGCCAGCAGCTTGGCAAATCCGAGCGGGAGACGGGGCACAGATACGCAGTATTTT.

This rearrangement joins TRBV7-9 to TRBJ1-1, with D perhaps matching TRBD1 (5 bases). V lost 3 bases to trimming and J lost 3 bases, with 11 bases between them. There are 14 residues in the CDR3. Germline V gene lookup returns CDR1 SEHNR and CDR2 FQNEAQ (reference sequence). This chain's CDR3 is CASSFQGSHTEAFF. The CDR3 nucleotides are TGTGCCAGCAGCTTCCAGGGTTCCCACACTGAAGCTTTCTTT.

The V gene is TRBV7-9, the J gene TRBJ2-5; weak D call: TRBD1 (5 bases). CDR3 length: 15 amino acids. CDR1 and CDR2 (germline): SEHNR, FQNEAQ (reference sequence). Trimming stripped 1 base from V and 1 base from J, with 10 bases between. The CDR3 sequence: CASSLEGRTQETQYF. CDR3 DNA: TGTGCCAGCAGCTTAGAGGGGCGGACCCAAGAGACCCAGTACTTC.

The chain combines TRBV6-5 with TRBJ2-1; 11 positions match TRBD2. The germline V gene encodes CDR1 MNHEY and CDR2 SVGAGI. Losses at the gene ends were 4 bases for V and 8 bases for J; bases not matched to a gene: 7. The CDR3 loop spans 15 amino acids. CDR3: CASSSGLAARYEQFF. The CDR3 DNA reads TGTGCCAGCAGTTCGGGACTAGCGGCCCGCTATGAGCAGTTCTTC.

Only one count was recorded for this clone. This sequence joins TRBV28 and TRBJ2-7, with 10 nucleotides matching TRBD2. Per the germline V gene, CDR1 is MDHEN and CDR2 is SYDVKM. This CDR3 region has 16 residues. V trimming: 1 base; J trimming: 2 bases; junction bases outside the gene matches: 5. The CDR3 sequence: CASSLLTSGFTYEQYF. The CDR3 DNA sequence: TGTGCCAGCAGTTTATTGACTAGCGGGTTTACCTACGAGCAGTACTTC.